Below are 30 T cell receptor beta chains sequenced from a single sample in a study of blood T cell repertoires in COVID-19. Profiled with immunoSEQ multiplex PCR; TCRdb holds only in-frame clones, not every one. The table records around 270,000 clones, roughly 90% of them present only once. The sequenced sample was peripheral blood. The receptors originated from a man aged 25 to 40 with active or convalescent COVID-19.

The chain combines TRBV6-5 with TRBJ2-7, with TRBD2 matching 12 bases. CDR1 MNHEY and CDR2 SVGAGI come from the germline V gene. J gave up 0 bases and V 4 bases, and 4 bases lay outside the gene matches. The CDR3 is made up of 16 amino acids. CDR3: CASSLGTSGHSYEQYF. The CDR3 nucleotides read TGTGCCAGCAGTTTAGGGACTAGCGGGCACTCCTACGAGCAGTACTTC.

This chain joins TRBV5-1 and TRBJ1-3; TRBD1 matches at 8 bases. The CDR3 sequence is 16 residues long. J lost 4 bases, V lost 2 bases, and 8 bases had no gene match. Per germline, CDR1 SGHRS and CDR2 YFSETQ. The CDR3 region has the DNA TGCGCCAGCAGCTTAACGACAGGGGATCCAGGAAACACCATATATTTT. It codes for CASSLTTGDPGNTIYF.

This sequence joins TRBV13 and TRBJ1-2; 7 positions match TRBD1. From germline, CDR1 is PRHDT and CDR2 FYEKMQ (reference sequence). There are 15 residues in the CDR3. The trim removed 5 bases at V and 5 bases at J, leaving 11 bases unmatched. CDR3 loop: CASSGLRDSYYGYTF. As DNA, the CDR3 is TGTGCCAGCAGCGGACTCCGGGACAGTTATTATGGCTACACCTTC.

This clone was detected once. The J gene is TRBJ1-1, the V gene TRBV5-1; a weak D match, TRBD1 (6 bases). The V gene lost 4 bases and the J gene lost 1 base, with 11 bases spanning the gap. This CDR3 comprises 14 residues. The germline gives CDR1 SGHRS, CDR2 YFSETQ. CDR3 in DNA: TGCGCCAGCAGCAATGGACAGCCGAACACTGAAGCTTTCTTT. It encodes CASSNGQPNTEAFF. Full variable domain (remainder filled in from reference TRBV5-1 and TRBJ1-1): KAGVTQTPRYLIKTRGQQVTLSCSPISGHRSVSWYQQTPGQGLQFLFEYFSETQRNKGNFPGRFSGRQFSNSRSEMNVSTLELGDSALYLCASSNGQPNTEAFFGQGTRLTVV.

This sequence joins TRBV27 and TRBJ2-1; maybe TRBD1 (6 bases). This CDR3 region has 14 residues. Germline-derived CDR1 and CDR2 are MNHEY and SMNVEV (reference sequence). V was pared by 5 bases and J by 5 bases, with 13 bases between. The CDR3 reads CASSPRTANNEQFF. DNA of the CDR3: TGTGCCAGCAGTCCCCGGACAGCGAACAATGAGCAGTTCTTC.

The chain is built from TRBV27 and TRBJ2-2; D may be TRBD2 (5 bases). CDR3 length: 13 residues. Germline V CDR1 and CDR2: MNHEY, SMNVEV (reference sequence). The V end lost 7 bases, the J end lost 7 bases, and 13 bases lay between the germline ends. As DNA, the CDR3 is TGTGCCAGCACCGAACTAGAAAGCGGGGAGCTGTTTTTT. It translates to CASTELESGELFF.

CDR3 loop: CASSLWGTGGNEQFF. The DNA for the CDR3 is TGCGCCAGCAGCCTTTGGGGGACAGGGGGCAATGAGCAGTTCTTC. The chain recombines TRBV4-3 with TRBJ2-1; 11 nucleotides match TRBD1. Germline CDR1 and CDR2: LGHNA and YSLEER. V was pared by 4 bases and J by 6 bases, with 5 bases of the junction left unmatched. The CDR3 has 15 amino acids.

The chain combines TRBV2 with TRBJ1-4; possibly TRBD1 for D (5 bases). Trimming pared 9 bases from V and 5 bases from J, leaving 16 bases between. The CDR3 is 14 amino acids. Germline assignment: CDR1 SNHLY and CDR2 FYNNEI. The CDR3 is CASAIGHINEKLFF. The CDR3 DNA reads TGTGCCAGTGCTATCGGACATATAAATGAAAAACTGTTTTTT.

The chain combines TRBV19 with TRBJ2-7, with 9 bases aligning to TRBD1. The ends lost 5 bases at V and 3 bases at J; junction bases unmatched: 2. The CDR3 loop spans 13 amino acids. The germline gives CDR1 LNHDA, CDR2 SQIVND (reference sequence). The CDR3 nucleotides are TGTGCCAGTAGTCGGACAGGGGTCTACGAGCAGTACTTC. It specifies CASSRTGVYEQYF.

The chain recombines TRBV6-2 or TRBV6-3 with TRBJ2-7; D possibly corresponds to TRBD1 (5 bases). The CDR3 covers 13 residues. Germline lookup yields CDR1 MNHEY and CDR2 SVGEGT. The V end was cut by 5 bases, the J end by 3 bases, with 11 bases between. The CDR3 loop reads CASSARESYEQYF. CDR3 sequence (DNA): TGTGCCAGCAGTGCCAGGGAAAGCTACGAGCAGTACTTC.

The chain couples TRBV1 to TRBJ2-1; the table's D gene call, TRBD2, was not cross checked with the DNA. TRBV1 is a pseudogene. CDR3 size: 16 residues. CDR3: CTSSQEIRGLYNEQFF. The DNA for the CDR3 is TGCACCAGCAGCCAAGAGATCCGGGGACTGTACAATGAGCAGTTCTTC.

The chain recombines TRBV6-5 with TRBJ2-3, with D hard to call. Germline loops: CDR1 MNHEY, CDR2 SVGAGI. The CDR3 has 13 amino acids. V was trimmed by 7 bases and J by 0 bases, leaving 8 bases between them. The CDR3 coding sequence is TGTGCCAGCAACAGTGGCAGCACAGATACGCAGTATTTT. Its protein product is CASNSGSTDTQYF.

The gene calls are TRBV5-1 and TRBJ1-1; D is ambiguous. Germline values: CDR1 SGHRS, CDR2 YFSETQ. Trimming removed 0 bases at V and 7 bases at J, with 4 bases between. There are 11 residues in the CDR3. The CDR3 coding sequence is TGCGCCAGCAGCTTGGGTCATGAAGCTTTCTTT. The encoded protein is CASSLGHEAFF.

This sequence joins TRBV6-1 and TRBJ1-1; D gene ambiguous. This CDR3 has 14 amino acids. The ends were cut back, 2 bases at V and 2 bases at J, with 9 bases in the middle. Germline loops: CDR1 MNHNS, CDR2 SASEGT. CDR3 DNA sequence: TGTGCCAGCAGTGAATTGAGGGAAAACACTGAAGCTTTCTTT. Translated, it gives CASSELRENTEAFF.

The rearrangement uses TRBV27 and TRBJ1-1; 8 nucleotides line up with TRBD1. Germline V gives CDR1 MNHEY, CDR2 SMNVEV (reference sequence). The V segment lost 2 bases and the J segment 4 bases; nucleotides outside the gene matches: 3. CDR3 length: 14 residues. Written as DNA, the CDR3 is TGTGCCAGCAGTTTAGGACAGGGTGCCACTGAAGCTTTCTTT. This sequence encodes CASSLGQGATEAFF.

This sequence joins TRBV7-2 and TRBJ1-1; TRBD1 is a possible D gene (5 bases). The CDR3 runs 16 residues. CDR1 and CDR2 (germline): SGHTA, FQGNSA. V was shortened by 9 bases and J by 1 base, with 21 bases between the two germline ends. The DNA of the CDR3 is TGTGCCAGTTGCTCGTCCGGTCAGGGAAAGAACACTGAAGCTTTCTTT. Protein product: CASCSSGQGKNTEAFF.

This chain joins TRBV5-1 and TRBJ2-3; 13 bases align to TRBD2. Germline CDR1 and CDR2: SGHRS and YFSETQ. The CDR3 length is 17 residues. The V gene end was trimmed by 3 bases and the J gene end by 4 bases; junction bases not matched to a gene: 8. The CDR3 DNA reads TGCGCCAGCAGCTGGGGAGGACTAGCGGGGGTTGCAGATACGCAGTATTTT. It specifies CASSWGGLAGVADTQYF.

V is TRBV9 and J is TRBJ1-1; 8 nucleotides agree with TRBD1. J gave up 7 bases and V 5 bases, and 10 bases lay outside the gene matches. The CDR3 sequence is 14 residues long. Germline CDR1 and CDR2: SGDLS and YYNGEE. CDR3: CASREDREAGEAFF. The DNA for the CDR3 is TGTGCCAGCAGAGAGGACAGGGAAGCTGGTGAAGCTTTCTTT.

V usage is TRBV11-3 and J usage is TRBJ2-2; tentatively, D is TRBD1 (5 bases). Trimming stripped 4 bases from V and 6 bases from J, with 6 bases between. This CDR3 is built from 12 residues. Germline CDR1 SGHNT, CDR2 YENEEA. CDR3 DNA sequence: TGTGCCAGCAGCTCACAGGCCGGGGAGCTGTTTTTT. This sequence encodes CASSSQAGELFF. The variable domain in full, completed from reference TRBV11-3 and TRBJ2-2, reads EAGVVQSPRYKIIEKKQPVAFWCNPISGHNTLYWYLQNLGQGPELLIRYENEEAVDDSQLPKDRFSAERLKGVDSTLKIQPAELGDSAVYLCASSSQAGELFFGEGSRLTVL.

A single count supports this clone. The genes are TRBV19 and TRBJ1-1, with 9 bases lining up with TRBD1. V lost 6 bases, J lost 10 bases, and 18 bases stayed unmatched. This CDR3 region has 16 residues. Germline V lookup: CDR1 LNHDA, CDR2 SQIVND (reference sequence). In DNA form, the CDR3 reads TGTGCCAGTAGCAGACCCACCGGGACAGGGATTCTACCAGCTTTCTTT. It translates to CASSRPTGTGILPAFF. Supplemented by reference TRBV19 and TRBJ1-1, the full variable domain reads DGGITQSPKYLFRKEGQNVTLSCEQNLNHDAMYWYRQDPGQGLRLIYYSQIVNDFQKGDIAEGYSVSREKKESFPLTVTSAQKNPTAFYLCASSRPTGTGILPAFFGQGTRLTVV.

The chain is built from TRBV6-1 and TRBJ1-6; maybe TRBD1 (5 bases). Germline lookup yields CDR1 MNHNS and CDR2 SASEGT. The CDR3 runs 11 residues. The V end lost 11 bases, the J end lost 7 bases, and 9 bases lay between the germline ends. The CDR3 coding sequence is TGTGCCTCCGGGGGAAATTCACCCCTCCACTTT. Translating it yields CASGGNSPLHF.

This clone came up a few times. V usage is TRBV2 and J usage is TRBJ2-7; D is perhaps TRBD2 (6 bases). V gave up 3 bases and J gave up 6 bases, with 12 bases separating them. The CDR3 length is 13 residues. Germline V gene sequence: CDR1 SNHLY, CDR2 FYNNEI. The CDR3 loop is CASSDREAGEQYF. Written as DNA, the CDR3 is TGTGCCAGCAGTGACAGGGAGGCGGGCGAGCAGTACTTC.

The genes are TRBV7-9 and TRBJ2-2, with D perhaps matching TRBD2 (5 bases). With 6 bases removed from V and 6 bases from J, the gap between germline ends came to 20 bases. Germline values: CDR1 SEHNR, CDR2 FQNEAQ (reference sequence). The CDR3 totals 16 residues. DNA of the CDR3: TGTGCCAGCAGGATAAGCCTGGGAGCTGATCCCGGGGAGCTGTTTTTT. Translating gives CASRISLGADPGELFF. The full variable domain, completed using reference TRBV7-9 and TRBJ2-2, is DTGVSQNPRHKITKRGQNVTFRCDPISEHNRLYWYRQTLGQGPEFLTYFQNEAQLEKSRLLSDRFSAERPKGSFSTLEIQRTEQGDSAMYLCASRISLGADPGELFFGEGSRLTVL.

V is TRBV7-2 and J is TRBJ1-2, with 9 bases aligning to TRBD1. Germline CDR1 is SGHTA and CDR2 is FQGNSA. The CDR3 consists of 15 residues. With V trimmed by 5 bases and J by 4 bases, 8 bases remained unmatched. This CDR3 is CASSPWTGEGYGYTF. The CDR3 bases are TGTGCCAGCAGCCCATGGACAGGGGAGGGCTATGGCTACACCTTC.

This clone was seen once. The chain recombines TRBV7-6 with TRBJ1-6; TRBD1 might be the D (5 bases). Deletions cut 0 bases from V and 8 bases from J, with 14 bases between. This CDR3 contains 16 residues. Per the germline V gene, CDR1 is SGHVS and CDR2 is FNYEAQ. The CDR3 DNA follows: TGTGCCAGCAGCTTAGCGGAAGTTACAGGAGATTCACCCCTCCACTTT. It codes for CASSLAEVTGDSPLHF.

This chain uses TRBV19 with TRBJ2-1, with 8 bases aligning to TRBD2. Looked up from germline, CDR1 is LNHDA and CDR2 is SQIVND (reference sequence). V shed 5 bases and J 0 bases; nucleotides not matched to a gene: 6. The CDR3 sequence is 16 residues long. This CDR3 is CASSPLAGSSYNEQFF. In DNA form, the CDR3 reads TGTGCCAGTAGTCCTTTAGCGGGGAGCTCCTACAATGAGCAGTTCTTC.

The rearrangement uses TRBV5-1 and TRBJ1-4, with D hard to call. V was clipped by 2 bases and J by 4 bases, with 6 bases between them. This CDR3 region has 13 residues. CDR1 is SGHRS and CDR2 is YFSETQ in the germline V gene. Here the CDR3 DNA reads TGCGCCAGCAGCTTCAGTTTTAATGAAAAACTGTTTTTT. Its translation is CASSFSFNEKLFF.

This chain connects TRBV21-1 to TRBJ1-2; the table assigns TRBD1, which was not confirmed against the DNA. TRBV21-1 is termed a pseudogene. The CDR3 has 16 amino acids. CDR3 loop: CASSKNDPTGVHGYTF. CDR3 nucleotides: TGTGCCAGCAGCAAAAACGACCCCACAGGGGTTCATGGCTACACCTTC.

The chain carries TRBV30 and TRBJ2-4; maybe TRBD1 (6 bases). Per the germline V gene, CDR1 is GTSNPN and CDR2 is SVGIG (reference sequence). With 0 bases removed from V and 0 bases from J, the gap between germline ends came to 12 bases. This CDR3 is 16 amino acids long. CDR3 protein: CAWSVAGVLAKNIQYF. Written as DNA, the CDR3 is TGTGCCTGGAGTGTTGCAGGGGTACTAGCCAAAAACATTCAGTACTTC.

The V and J genes are TRBV9 and TRBJ2-6; D ambiguous. The germline V and J ends were trimmed by 2 bases and 1 base, with 10 bases remaining between them. The germline gives CDR1 SGDLS, CDR2 YYNGEE. This CDR3 is built from 16 residues. The DNA of the CDR3 is TGTGCCAGCAGCGTTCTAACCACGTCTGGGGCCAACGTCCTGACTTTC. Translating it yields CASSVLTTSGANVLTF. Full variable domain (rest looked up from reference TRBV9 and TRBJ2-6): DSGVTQTPKHLITATGQRVTLRCSPRSGDLSVYWYQQSLDQGLQFLIQYYNGEERAKGNILERFSAQQFPDLHSELNLSSLELGDSALYFCASSVLTTSGANVLTFGAGSRLTVL.